A single sample is the source of the 7 T cell receptor beta chains below, sequenced in a study of glioma-infiltrating T cells after dendritic cell vaccination. Noted time point: after dendritic cell vaccination, including at tumor progression/relapse. Data came from immunoSEQ multiplex PCR; TCRdb stores just in-frame clones and leaves some out. The data show around 78,000 clones, 85% seen once. Sequencing used blood, obtained after dendritic cell vaccination. The receptors shown here come from a human donor with glioblastoma.

V is TRBV19 and J is TRBJ1-1, with D possibly being TRBD1 (5 bases). The CDR3 spans 14 residues. V was cut by 5 bases and J by 2 bases, with 12 bases left in between. Germline loops: CDR1 LNHDA, CDR2 SQIVND (reference sequence). The DNA of the CDR3 is TGTGCCAGTAGTTCTTTTGGACATAACACTGAAGCTTTCTTT. It encodes CASSSFGHNTEAFF. The variable domain in full, with the rest retrieved from reference TRBV19 and TRBJ1-1, is DGGITQSPKYLFRKEGQNVTLSCEQNLNHDAMYWYRQDPGQGLRLIYYSQIVNDFQKGDIAEGYSVSREKKESFPLTVTSAQKNPTAFYLCASSSFGHNTEAFFGQGTRLTVV.

This clone was seen a handful of times. The chain has TRBV4-1 and TRBJ1-3; the D gene is possibly TRBD1 (6 bases). V was shortened by 2 bases and J by 8 bases, with 19 bases between the two germline ends. Germline assignment: CDR1 MGHRA and CDR2 YSYEKL. This CDR3 comprises 16 residues. DNA of the CDR3: TGCGCCAGCAGCCAACCCCACCGGGGCAGGGGAGACACCATATATTTT. It encodes CASSQPHRGRGDTIYF.

V gene TRBV19 combines with J gene TRBJ2-7; 11 bases line up with TRBD1. CDR1 LNHDA and CDR2 SQIVND come from the germline V gene (reference sequence). Germline trimming cut 5 bases from V and 3 bases from J; bases unmatched to any gene: 6. This CDR3 spans 15 amino acids. Here the CDR3 DNA reads TGTGCCAGTAGTTCTTCCGGGACAGGGGGCTACGAGCAGTACTTC. Its protein product is CASSSSGTGGYEQYF.

A few counts support this clone. V is TRBV2 and J is TRBJ2-7, with 7 bases fitting TRBD1. Germline V gene sequence: CDR1 SNHLY, CDR2 FYNNEI. The CDR3 sequence is 15 residues long. Trimming cost V 10 bases and J 0 bases; bases outside gene matches: 12. The CDR3 loop is CATLGIWDSSYEQYF. The CDR3 nucleotides are TGTGCCACTCTAGGGATCTGGGACAGCTCCTACGAGCAGTACTTC.

The chain employs TRBV5-1 and TRBJ1-1, with TRBD1 matching over 9 bases. This CDR3 region has 17 residues. Germline V gene sequence: CDR1 SGHRS, CDR2 YFSETQ. With V trimmed by 4 bases and J by 1 base, 11 bases remained unmatched. The CDR3, as DNA: TGCGCCAGCAGCATGACAGGGGGTTTCTTTTCGAACACTGAAGCTTTCTTT. It translates to CASSMTGGFFSNTEAFF.

V gene TRBV9 combines with J gene TRBJ2-3; possible D gene TRBD1, 7 bases. This CDR3 spans 16 amino acids. Germline V CDR1 and CDR2: SGDLS, YYNGEE. With 9 bases removed from V and 13 bases from J, the gap between germline ends came to 33 bases. CDR3: CANSKGGQVGQALEYF. The CDR3 DNA sequence: TGTGCCAATTCAAAGGGGGGCCAAGTCGGACAGGCCCTAGAGTATTTT. Based on the CDR3 plus reference TRBV9 and TRBJ2-3, the full variable domain is DSGVTQTPKHLITATGQRVTLRCSPRSGDLSVYWYQQSLDQGLQFLIQYYNGEERAKGNILERFSAQQFPDLHSELNLSSLELGDSALYFCANSKGGQVGQALEYFGPGTRLTVL.

This chain connects TRBV5-4 to TRBJ2-5, with 9 nucleotides matching TRBD2. The CDR3 length is 16 residues. V gave up 3 bases and J gave up 2 bases; unmatched junction bases: 8. Germline V CDR1 and CDR2: SGHNT, YYREEE (reference sequence). DNA for the CDR3: TGTGCCAGCAGCTCCGGGACTAGCATCCTACAAGAGACCCAGTACTTC. As protein: CASSSGTSILQETQYF.